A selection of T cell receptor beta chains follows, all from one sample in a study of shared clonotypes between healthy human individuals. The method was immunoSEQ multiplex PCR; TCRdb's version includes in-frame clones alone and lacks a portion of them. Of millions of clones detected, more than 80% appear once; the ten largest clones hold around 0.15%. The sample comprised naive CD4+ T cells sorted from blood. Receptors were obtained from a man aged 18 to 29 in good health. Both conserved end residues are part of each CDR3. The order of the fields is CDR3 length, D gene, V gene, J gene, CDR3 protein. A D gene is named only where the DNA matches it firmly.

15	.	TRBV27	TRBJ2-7	CASSLQGRETYEQYF
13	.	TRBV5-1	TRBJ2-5	CASSPGLLETQYF
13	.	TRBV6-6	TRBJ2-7	CASTIGQLYEQYF
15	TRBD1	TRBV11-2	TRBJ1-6	CASSSGTGGNSPLHF
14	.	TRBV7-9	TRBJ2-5	CASSLAKSQETQYF
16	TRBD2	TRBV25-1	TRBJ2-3	CASTFGLAGVSDTQYF
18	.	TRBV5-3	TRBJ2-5	CARSLCVFRGRAGETQYF
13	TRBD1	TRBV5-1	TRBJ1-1	CASSWGQDTEAFF
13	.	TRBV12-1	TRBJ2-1	CASSSRGGNEQFF
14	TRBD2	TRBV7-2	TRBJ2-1	CASSARTSYNEQFF
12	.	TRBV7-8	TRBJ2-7	CASSLVSYEQYF
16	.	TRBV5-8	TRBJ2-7	CASSGPLFPAKAEQYF
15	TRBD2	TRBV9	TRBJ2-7	CASSVEGAGSYEQYF
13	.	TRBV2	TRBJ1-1	CASNPGQFSEAFF
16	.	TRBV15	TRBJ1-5	CATRTGQFGSNQPQHF
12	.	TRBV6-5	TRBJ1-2	CASLPTGHGYTF
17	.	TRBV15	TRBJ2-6	CATSRDFAGSGANVLTF
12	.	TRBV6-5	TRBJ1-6	CASTRGGSPLHF
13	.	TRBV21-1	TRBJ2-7	CASCGQDRYEQYF
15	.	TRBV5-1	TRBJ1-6	CASSLVPGANSPLHF
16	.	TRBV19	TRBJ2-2	CASSIWGRTNTGELFF
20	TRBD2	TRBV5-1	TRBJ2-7	CASSLNSPSTGTSGRYEQYF
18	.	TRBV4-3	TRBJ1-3	CASSQDLLTGFSGNTIYF
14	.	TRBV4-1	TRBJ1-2	CASSQVGVTYGYTF
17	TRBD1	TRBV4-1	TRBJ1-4	CASSPEGALGTNEKLFF
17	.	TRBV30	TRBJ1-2	CASQISTGAHSNYGYTF
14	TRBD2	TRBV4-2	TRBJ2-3	CASSQRTSGGEQYF
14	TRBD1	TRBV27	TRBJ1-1	CASSPTTGGGEAFF
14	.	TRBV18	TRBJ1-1	CASSPNWGNTEAFF
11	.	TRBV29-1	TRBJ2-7	CSVRKSYEQYF
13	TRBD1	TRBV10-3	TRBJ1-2	CAISEDRVSGYTF
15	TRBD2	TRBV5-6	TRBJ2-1	CASSRSGRDYNEQFF
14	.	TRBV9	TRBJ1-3	CASSSQGPGNTIYF
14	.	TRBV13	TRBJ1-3	CASSLKAPGNTIYF
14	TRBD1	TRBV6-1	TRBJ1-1	CASSPQGLNTEAFF
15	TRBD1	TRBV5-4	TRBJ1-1	CASSRGQGTVTEAFF
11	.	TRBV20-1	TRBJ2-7	CSAPQNYEQYF